Listed below are T cell receptor beta chains from one sample, sequenced in a study of CD8 T cells in ankylosing spondylitis. TCRdb passed the 5' RACE reads through MiXCR, listing each CDR3 protein once. The data show about 240,000 distinct CDR3 sequences, under 8.5% seen once. The sequenced sample was blood, either unsorted or a sorted T cell fraction (not recorded which). These receptor sequences come from a female donor with ankylosing spondylitis or in good health (not recorded which). CDR3s include the opening cysteine and the closing phenylalanine or tryptophan. Fields, in order: D gene, clone size, V gene, J gene, CDR3 protein, CDR3 DNA. A D gene is named only where the DNA matches it firmly. Rows may omit the clone size; those that give it use once, few, many or a size class.

d_gene: TRBD1
abundance: .
v_gene: TRBV7-8
j_gene: TRBJ2-7
CDR3aa: CASSPQGASTYEQYF
CDR3nt: TGTGCCAGCAGCCCCCAGGGGGCTAGCACCTACGAGCAGTACTTC

d_gene: TRBD2
abundance: few
v_gene: TRBV28
j_gene: TRBJ2-3
CDR3aa: CASSSPGLAERTDTQYF
CDR3nt: TGTGCCAGCAGTTCCCCGGGACTAGCGGAGCGCACAGATACGCAGTATTTT

d_gene: .
abundance: many
v_gene: TRBV20-1
j_gene: TRBJ2-2
CDR3aa: CSANPGLNTGELFF
CDR3nt: TGCAGTGCTAACCCCGGGCTGAACACCGGGGAGCTGTTTTTT

d_gene: TRBD1
abundance: many
v_gene: TRBV9
j_gene: TRBJ2-1
CDR3aa: CASSVDRGSYNEQFF
CDR3nt: TGTGCCAGCAGCGTCGACAGGGGGTCCTACAATGAGCAGTTCTTC

d_gene: .
abundance: many
v_gene: TRBV29-1
j_gene: TRBJ2-3
CDR3aa: CSVEESTDTQYF
CDR3nt: TGCAGCGTTGAAGAAAGCACAGATACGCAGTATTTT

d_gene: .
abundance: many
v_gene: TRBV21-1
j_gene: TRBJ2-5
CDR3aa: CASSVGQQETQYF
CDR3nt: TGTGCCAGCAGCGTTGGACAGCAAGAGACCCAGTACTTC

d_gene: .
abundance: many
v_gene: TRBV12-3/TRBV12-4
j_gene: TRBJ1-1
CDR3aa: CASRLGGEAFF
CDR3nt: TGTGCCAGCAGGCTAGGGGGGGAAGCTTTCTTT

d_gene: .
abundance: .
v_gene: TRBV6-1
j_gene: TRBJ2-3
CDR3aa: CASRLGIVADTQYF
CDR3nt: TGTGCCAGTAGACTAGGGATAGTGGCAGATACGCAGTATTTT

d_gene: .
abundance: many
v_gene: TRBV12-3/TRBV12-4
j_gene: TRBJ1-1
CDR3aa: CASMMGSGEAFF
CDR3nt: TGTGCCAGCATGATGGGAAGTGGGGAAGCTTTCTTT

d_gene: TRBD2
abundance: many
v_gene: TRBV3-1
j_gene: TRBJ2-3
CDR3aa: CASSHGGGRADTQYF
CDR3nt: TGTGCCAGCAGCCACGGTGGCGGGAGGGCAGATACGCAGTATTTT

d_gene: .
abundance: many
v_gene: TRBV2
j_gene: TRBJ1-1
CDR3aa: CASRKIQGGTEAFF
CDR3nt: TGTGCCAGCAGAAAAATACAGGGAGGTACTGAAGCTTTCTTT

d_gene: .
abundance: many
v_gene: TRBV5-4
j_gene: TRBJ2-1
CDR3aa: CASSSGSNNEQFF
CDR3nt: TGTGCCAGCAGCTCGGGAAGTAACAATGAGCAGTTCTTC

d_gene: .
abundance: many
v_gene: TRBV6-6
j_gene: TRBJ1-5
CDR3aa: CASTLREQPQHF
CDR3nt: TGTGCCAGCACCCTCAGAGAACAGCCCCAGCATTTT

d_gene: .
abundance: few
v_gene: TRBV12-3/TRBV12-4
j_gene: TRBJ1-1
CDR3aa: CATPDKGYEIVTEAFF
CDR3nt: TGTGCCACCCCGGACAAGGGATATGAAATCGTCACTGAAGCTTTCTTT

d_gene: TRBD2
abundance: many
v_gene: TRBV28
j_gene: TRBJ2-7
CDR3aa: CASSPSAGVKYEQYF
CDR3nt: TGTGCCAGCAGCCCCTCAGCGGGAGTAAAGTACGAGCAGTACTTC

d_gene: .
abundance: many
v_gene: TRBV29-1
j_gene: TRBJ2-7
CDR3aa: CSVEDWGGSGSYEQYF
CDR3nt: TGCAGCGTTGAAGATTGGGGAGGTAGCGGATCCTACGAGCAGTACTTC

d_gene: TRBD2
abundance: many
v_gene: TRBV18
j_gene: TRBJ2-4
CDR3aa: CASSPPIREELAKNIQYF
CDR3nt: TGTGCCAGCTCACCACCGATACGGGAGGAGCTAGCCAAAAACATTCAGTACTTC

d_gene: .
abundance: many
v_gene: TRBV29-1
j_gene: TRBJ1-1
CDR3aa: CSVKGRQGRLGAFF
CDR3nt: TGCAGCGTGAAAGGGCGCCAGGGGAGGCTCGGAGCTTTCTTT

d_gene: .
abundance: many
v_gene: TRBV28
j_gene: TRBJ1-2
CDR3aa: CASSSRANYGYTF
CDR3nt: TGTGCCAGCAGCTCAAGGGCCAACTATGGCTACACCTTC

d_gene: .
abundance: many
v_gene: TRBV9
j_gene: TRBJ2-7
CDR3aa: CASSVADRSEQYF
CDR3nt: TGTGCCAGCAGCGTCGCCGATAGGTCCGAGCAGTACTTC

d_gene: .
abundance: many
v_gene: TRBV15
j_gene: TRBJ1-5
CDR3aa: CATSRSTRRVQPQHF
CDR3nt: TGTGCCACCAGCAGATCCACGAGGAGAGTTCAGCCCCAGCATTTT

d_gene: TRBD2
abundance: .
v_gene: TRBV11-3
j_gene: TRBJ2-1
CDR3aa: CASSLGPLAGGANEQFF
CDR3nt: TGTGCCAGCAGCTTGGGACCACTAGCGGGAGGGGCCAATGAGCAGTTCTTC

d_gene: .
abundance: many
v_gene: TRBV30
j_gene: TRBJ2-1
CDR3aa: CAWTSLQADEQFF
CDR3nt: TGTGCCTGGACCTCACTACAGGCTGACGAGCAGTTCTTC

d_gene: TRBD2
abundance: many
v_gene: TRBV7-2
j_gene: TRBJ2-7
CDR3aa: CASSLGPSGRAKLSYEQYF
CDR3nt: TGTGCCAGCAGCTTAGGGCCTAGCGGGAGGGCCAAGTTGTCCTACGAGCAGTACTTC

d_gene: TRBD2
abundance: few
v_gene: TRBV9
j_gene: TRBJ2-1
CDR3aa: CASSVEGTSSVGSSYNEQFF
CDR3nt: TGTGCCAGCAGCGTAGAAGGGACTAGCTCAGTCGGAAGCTCCTACAATGAGCAGTTCTTC

d_gene: .
abundance: .
v_gene: TRBV6-2/TRBV6-3
j_gene: TRBJ2-7
CDR3aa: CASRSDGRSYEQYF
CDR3nt: TGTGCCAGCAGGTCGGATGGGCGTTCCTACGAGCAGTACTTC

d_gene: .
abundance: many
v_gene: TRBV7-8
j_gene: TRBJ2-1
CDR3aa: CASSGISGPEQFF
CDR3nt: TGTGCCAGCTCCGGGATAAGCGGTCCTGAGCAGTTCTTC

d_gene: .
abundance: many
v_gene: TRBV7-8
j_gene: TRBJ2-3
CDR3aa: CASSSGRADTQYF
CDR3nt: TGTGCCAGCAGCAGCGGACGGGCAGATACGCAGTATTTT

d_gene: .
abundance: many
v_gene: TRBV7-2
j_gene: TRBJ1-1
CDR3aa: CASSQMGAVNTEAFF
CDR3nt: TGTGCCAGCAGCCAAATGGGGGCGGTAAACACTGAAGCTTTCTTT

d_gene: TRBD2
abundance: many
v_gene: TRBV2
j_gene: TRBJ2-1
CDR3aa: CASRREGTGDEQFF
CDR3nt: TGTGCCAGCAGGAGGGAGGGAACGGGAGATGAGCAGTTCTTC

d_gene: TRBD1
abundance: many
v_gene: TRBV29-1
j_gene: TRBJ1-1
CDR3aa: CSVEKDRGTEAFF
CDR3nt: TGCAGCGTTGAAAAAGACAGGGGTACTGAAGCTTTCTTT

d_gene: TRBD1
abundance: many
v_gene: TRBV18
j_gene: TRBJ2-5
CDR3aa: CASSPVTGEFQETQYF
CDR3nt: TGTGCCAGCTCACCCGTGACAGGGGAATTCCAAGAGACCCAGTACTTC

d_gene: .
abundance: many
v_gene: TRBV12-3/TRBV12-4
j_gene: TRBJ1-1
CDR3aa: CASTSRGFVEGVTEAFF
CDR3nt: TGTGCCAGCACCTCCAGGGGCTTCGTCGAGGGGGTTACTGAAGCTTTCTTT

d_gene: .
abundance: many
v_gene: TRBV7-2
j_gene: TRBJ2-4
CDR3aa: CASSPQAGNIQYF
CDR3nt: TGTGCCAGCAGCCCCCAGGCTGGAAACATTCAGTACTTC

d_gene: .
abundance: many
v_gene: TRBV9
j_gene: TRBJ2-5
CDR3aa: CASSVEGGALQETQYF
CDR3nt: TGTGCCAGCAGCGTAGAAGGCGGGGCTCTCCAAGAGACCCAGTACTTC

d_gene: .
abundance: many
v_gene: TRBV29-1
j_gene: TRBJ1-6
CDR3aa: CSVEDQTEIGSPLHF
CDR3nt: TGCAGCGTTGAAGATCAGACCGAAATAGGTTCACCCCTCCACTTT

d_gene: .
abundance: few
v_gene: TRBV10-2
j_gene: TRBJ2-5
CDR3aa: CASSESWETQYF
CDR3nt: TGCGCCAGCAGTGAGTCCTGGGAGACCCAGTACTTC

d_gene: .
abundance: many
v_gene: TRBV4-1
j_gene: TRBJ1-4
CDR3aa: CASSQGRVTNEKLFF
CDR3nt: TGCGCCAGCAGCCAAGGTCGGGTCACTAATGAAAAACTGTTTTTT

d_gene: .
abundance: many
v_gene: TRBV11-2
j_gene: TRBJ2-3
CDR3aa: CASSLRWGGYTDTQYF
CDR3nt: TGTGCCAGCAGCTTAAGATGGGGGGGCTACACAGATACGCAGTATTTT

d_gene: TRBD1
abundance: many
v_gene: TRBV5-6
j_gene: TRBJ2-2
CDR3aa: CASSLVRGLSTGELFF
CDR3nt: TGTGCCAGCAGCTTGGTCAGGGGGCTCTCCACCGGGGAGCTGTTTTTT

d_gene: TRBD2
abundance: few
v_gene: TRBV18
j_gene: TRBJ2-1
CDR3aa: CASSPRTSGRVQEQFF
CDR3nt: TGTGCCAGCTCACCCCGGACTAGCGGGAGGGTCCAGGAGCAGTTCTTC

d_gene: TRBD2
abundance: many
v_gene: TRBV12-3/TRBV12-4
j_gene: TRBJ2-5
CDR3aa: CASSLPGGGQETQYF
CDR3nt: TGTGCCAGCAGCCTCCCCGGGGGGGGACAAGAGACCCAGTACTTC

d_gene: .
abundance: .
v_gene: TRBV6-2/TRBV6-3
j_gene: TRBJ2-2
CDR3aa: CASTSRRTTGELFF
CDR3nt: TGTGCCAGCACCAGTCGCAGGACCACCGGGGAGCTGTTTTTT

d_gene: .
abundance: many
v_gene: TRBV27
j_gene: TRBJ2-2
CDR3aa: CASSLRGELFF
CDR3nt: TGTGCCAGCAGTTTACGAGGGGAGCTGTTTTTT

d_gene: .
abundance: many
v_gene: TRBV2
j_gene: TRBJ2-1
CDR3aa: CASSNEAAGPYNEQFF
CDR3nt: TGTGCCAGCAGTAACGAAGCGGCGGGTCCCTACAATGAGCAGTTCTTC